The sequence of this T cell receptor beta chain was determined in a study of regulatory T cells in long-lasting Graves disease. Study summary: Graves' patients with a new diagnosis had received antithyroid drugs under 3 months.

To make TCR beta libraries, researchers used iRepertoire HTBI primers and Arm-PCR of CDR3 regions. Each CDR3 protein is one row after TCRdb ran MiXCR on the multiplex PCR reads. Here the sample spans roughly 350,000 distinct CDR3 sequences, roughly 17% being singletons. Overall study results and limits: The persistent group shared about 2,500 public clonotypes, more than the 966 shared by new patients.

Noted time point: newly diagnosed GD, antithyroid drugs for less than 3 months. PBMCs were the source of the RNA used for TCR sequencing. Per American Thyroid Association guidelines, Graves' disease was diagnosed. This clonotype was counted ten times or more. As yet, its antigen is unknown. Germline V gives CDR1 MGHRA, CDR2 YSYEKL. V shed 4 bases and J shed 8 bases, with 9 bases lying between them. The CDR3 sequence is 12 residues long. The data were also submitted as part of a second study, on T cells in Graves' hyperthyroidism and ophthalmopathy.

This TCR was recovered from a man aged 40-49 years with Graves disease. The sample here was peripheral blood mononuclear cells (PBMCs), taken at new diagnosis, from a patient treated with antithyroid drugs. This chain joins TRBV4-1 and TRBJ2-1; D gene uncertain. CDR3 region: CASSLTVDEQFF. As DNA, the CDR3 is TGCGCCAGCAGCCTAACAGTGGATGAGCAGTTCTTC.